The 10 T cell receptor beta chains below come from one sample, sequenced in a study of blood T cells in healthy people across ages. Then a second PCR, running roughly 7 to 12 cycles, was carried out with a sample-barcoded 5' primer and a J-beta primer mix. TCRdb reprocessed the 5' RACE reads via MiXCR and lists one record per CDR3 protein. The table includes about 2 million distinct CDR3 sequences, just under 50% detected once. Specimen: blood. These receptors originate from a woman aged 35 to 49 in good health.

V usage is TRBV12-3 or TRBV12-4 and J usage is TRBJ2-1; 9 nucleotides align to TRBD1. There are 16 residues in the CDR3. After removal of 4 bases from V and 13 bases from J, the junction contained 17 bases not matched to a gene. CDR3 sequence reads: CASSSNLQGAGETQFF. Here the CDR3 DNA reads TGTGCCAGCAGTTCGAACTTACAGGGGGCTGGGGAGACCCAGTTCTTC.

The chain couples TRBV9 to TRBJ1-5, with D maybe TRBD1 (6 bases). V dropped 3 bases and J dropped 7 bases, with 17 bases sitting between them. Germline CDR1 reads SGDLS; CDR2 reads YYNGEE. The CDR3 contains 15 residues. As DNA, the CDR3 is TGTGCCAGCAGCGAAGGGACACTAAGGACCCAGCCCCAGCATTTT. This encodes CASSEGTLRTQPQHF.

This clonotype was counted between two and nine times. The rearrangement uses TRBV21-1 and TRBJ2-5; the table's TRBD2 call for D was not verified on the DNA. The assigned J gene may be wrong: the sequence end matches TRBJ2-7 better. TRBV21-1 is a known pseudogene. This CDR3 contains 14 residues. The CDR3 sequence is CASSLTVSPYEQYF. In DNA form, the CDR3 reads TGTGCCAGCAGCCTGACGGTCTCCCCCTACGAGCAGTACTTC.

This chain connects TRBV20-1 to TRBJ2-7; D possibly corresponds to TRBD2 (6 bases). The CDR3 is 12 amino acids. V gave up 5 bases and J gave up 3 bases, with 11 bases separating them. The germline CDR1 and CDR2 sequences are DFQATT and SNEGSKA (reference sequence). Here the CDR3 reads CSAVPGVYEQYF. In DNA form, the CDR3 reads TGCAGTGCTGTTCCGGGGGTCTACGAGCAGTACTTC.

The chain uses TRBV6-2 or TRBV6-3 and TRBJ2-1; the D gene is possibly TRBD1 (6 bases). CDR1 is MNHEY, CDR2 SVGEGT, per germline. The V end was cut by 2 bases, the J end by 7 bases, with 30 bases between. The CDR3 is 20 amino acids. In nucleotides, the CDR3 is TGTGCCAGCAGTTACGACCCAGACAGGATTAAGGTGGCAGGGGCGAATGAGCAGTTCTTC. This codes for CASSYDPDRIKVAGANEQFF.

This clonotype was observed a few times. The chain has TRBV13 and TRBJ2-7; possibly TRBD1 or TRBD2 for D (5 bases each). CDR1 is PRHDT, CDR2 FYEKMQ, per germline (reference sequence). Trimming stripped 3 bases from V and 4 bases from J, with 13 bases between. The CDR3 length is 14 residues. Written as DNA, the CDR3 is TGTGCCAGCAGCTTTTCAGGGAGAGGGTACGAGCAGTACTTC. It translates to CASSFSGRGYEQYF.

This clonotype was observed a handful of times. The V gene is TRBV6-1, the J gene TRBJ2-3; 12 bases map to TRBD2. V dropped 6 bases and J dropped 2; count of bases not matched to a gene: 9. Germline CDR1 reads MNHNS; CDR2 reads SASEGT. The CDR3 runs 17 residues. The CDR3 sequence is CASSVGTSGGFTDTQYF. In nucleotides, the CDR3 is TGTGCCAGCAGCGTGGGAACTAGCGGGGGGTTCACAGATACGCAGTATTTT.

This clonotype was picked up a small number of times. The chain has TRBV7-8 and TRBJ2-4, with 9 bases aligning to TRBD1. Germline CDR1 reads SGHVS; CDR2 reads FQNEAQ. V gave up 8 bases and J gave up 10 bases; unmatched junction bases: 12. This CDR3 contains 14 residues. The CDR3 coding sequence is TGTGCCAGCGGCCCTCCGGGACAGGGTGGAATTCAGTACTTC. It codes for CASGPPGQGGIQYF.

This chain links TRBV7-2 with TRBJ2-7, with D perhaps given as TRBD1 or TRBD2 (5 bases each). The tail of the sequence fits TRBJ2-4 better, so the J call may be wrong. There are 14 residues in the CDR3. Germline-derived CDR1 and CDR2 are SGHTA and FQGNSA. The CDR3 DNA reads TGTGCCAGCAGCCCCAGTGGGGGTTCTGCCATTCAGTACTTC. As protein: CASSPSGGSAIQYF.

This CDR3 is CASSLFQGANYGYTF. In nucleotides, the CDR3 is TGTGCCAGCAGTTTATTTCAGGGAGCTAACTATGGCTACACCTTC. The chain recombines TRBV27 with TRBJ1-2, with TRBD1 as a possible D gene (5 bases). Trimming took off 1 base at V and 0 bases at J, with 9 bases between the two ends. The CDR3 spans 15 residues. The germline gives CDR1 MNHEY, CDR2 SMNVEV (reference sequence).